This passage covers 11 T cell receptor beta chains from one sample sequenced in a study of shared clonotypes between healthy human individuals. The protocol was immunoSEQ multiplex PCR, while the TCRdb copy is restricted to in-frame clones and leaves out a portion. The data contain about 730,000 clones, just under 75% of them singletons. The sample consisted of memory CD4+ T cells sorted from blood. Subset noted: CD45RA-negative fraction. The receptors come from a woman aged 25 to 39 in good health.

The V call is TRBV19, the J call TRBJ2-6; a weak D match, TRBD1 (6 bases). V gave up 7 bases and J gave up 2 bases, with 24 bases separating them. The germline gives CDR1 LNHDA, CDR2 SQIVND (reference sequence). This CDR3 comprises 19 residues. DNA of the CDR3: TGTGCCAGTACCGAGGGGCCCAGGGGCAAGTTTGCTGGGGCCAACGTCCTGACTTTC. Protein: CASTEGPRGKFAGANVLTF.

The chain has TRBV28 and TRBJ2-1, with 7 bases aligning to TRBD2. The ends lost 1 base at V and 8 bases at J; junction bases unmatched: 14. The CDR3 loop spans 17 amino acids. Germline V gene lookup returns CDR1 MDHEN and CDR2 SYDVKM. The CDR3 sequence: CASSLSLAERLRDEQFF. As DNA, the CDR3 is TGTGCCAGCAGTTTATCCCTAGCGGAGAGGCTGCGCGATGAGCAGTTCTTC.

The chain joins TRBV2 to TRBJ2-5; the match to TRBD2 covers 16 bases. The CDR3 is 17 residues long. Germline V gives CDR1 SNHLY, CDR2 FYNNEI. J was trimmed by 5 bases and V by 7 bases; bases with no gene match: 10. The CDR3 DNA reads TGTGCCAGCAAAACGGGACTAGCGGGAGGGTTTTCGGAGACCCAGTACTTC. This translates into CASKTGLAGGFSETQYF.

The V gene is TRBV29-1, the J gene TRBJ2-7; 14 bases agree with TRBD2. The V gene end was trimmed by 4 bases and the J gene end by 3 bases; junction bases not matched to a gene: 8. Looked up from germline, CDR1 is SQVTM and CDR2 is ANQGSEA. This CDR3 has 16 amino acids. CDR3 coding DNA: TGCAGCGTTGTAAGTCCGGGACTAGCGGGAGTCTACGAGCAGTACTTC. Its translation: CSVVSPGLAGVYEQYF.

The gene calls are TRBV9 and TRBJ2-4; D remains unclear. CDR1 is SGDLS and CDR2 is YYNGEE in the germline V gene. The CDR3 consists of 15 residues. V lost 2 bases to trimming and J lost 1 base, with 10 bases between them. In DNA form, the CDR3 reads TGTGCCAGCAGCGTTGGGGTTGGGGCCAAAAACATTCAGTACTTC. It translates to CASSVGVGAKNIQYF.

This rearrangement joins TRBV19 to TRBJ2-7; 10 bases align to TRBD1. Germline CDR1 LNHDA, CDR2 SQIVND (reference sequence). The CDR3 length is 15 residues. The V and J ends lost 4 bases and 1 base, in that order; junction bases with no gene match: 4. CDR3 amino acids: CASSTPGQGSYEQYF. The DNA for the CDR3 is TGTGCCAGTAGTACCCCGGGACAGGGGTCCTACGAGCAGTACTTC.

Ten or more counts support this clone. This chain joins TRBV19 and TRBJ2-3; possibly TRBD1 or TRBD2 for D (5 bases each). The CDR3 extends over 16 amino acids. Looked up from germline, CDR1 is LNHDA and CDR2 is SQIVND (reference sequence). Trimming pared 5 bases from V and 4 bases from J, leaving 19 bases between. The CDR3 DNA reads TGTGCCAGTAGTCCCTCTTGGGGGAGTAGCGCAGATACGCAGTATTTT. This codes for CASSPSWGSSADTQYF.

The chain links TRBV27 to TRBJ2-6; D gene uncertain. V was trimmed by 6 bases and J by 0 bases, leaving 9 bases between them. The CDR3 covers 15 residues. Germline loops: CDR1 MNHEY, CDR2 SMNVEV (reference sequence). CDR3 sequence: CASRPQSSGANVLTF. Here the CDR3 DNA reads TGTGCCAGCAGACCTCAGAGCTCTGGGGCCAACGTCCTGACTTTC.

Regarding this clone: Other DNA sequences in the same sample also yield this CDR3. The J gene is TRBJ2-3, the V gene TRBV18; no clear D gene. The germline CDR1 and CDR2 sequences are KGHSH and LQKENI. With 3 bases removed from V and 0 bases from J, the gap between germline ends came to 4 bases. The CDR3 is 13 amino acids. The DNA of the CDR3 is TGTGCCAGCTCACCGGCAAGCACAGATACGCAGTATTTT. Protein: CASSPASTDTQYF.

This sequence joins TRBV19 and TRBJ1-4; TRBD1 is a possible D gene (5 bases). The germline CDR1 and CDR2 sequences are LNHDA and SQIVND (reference sequence). The CDR3 runs to 13 residues. Trimming removed 4 bases at V and 7 bases at J, with 10 bases between. Here the CDR3 reads CASSNQGGEKLFF. The DNA of the CDR3 is TGTGCCAGTAGTAACCAGGGCGGTGAAAAACTGTTTTTT. Combining the CDR3 with reference TRBV19 and TRBJ1-4 gives the whole variable domain DGGITQSPKYLFRKEGQNVTLSCEQNLNHDAMYWYRQDPGQGLRLIYYSQIVNDFQKGDIAEGYSVSREKKESFPLTVTSAQKNPTAFYLCASSNQGGEKLFFGSGTQLSVL.

This clone was detected a few times. The chain recombines TRBV28 with TRBJ1-3, with D hard to call. The CDR3 spans 18 residues. Trimming removed 3 bases from V and 4 bases from J, with 22 bases in between. Germline V gene lookup returns CDR1 MDHEN and CDR2 SYDVKM. In nucleotides, the CDR3 is TGTGCCAGCAGTTTGGACCCCCAGAGACAAATGCGGGGAAACACCATATATTTT. Encoded protein: CASSLDPQRQMRGNTIYF. The full variable domain, completed using reference TRBV28 and TRBJ1-3, is DVKVTQSSRYLVKRTGEKVFLECVQDMDHENMFWYRQDPGLGLRLIYFSYDVKMKEKGDIPEGYSVSREKKERFSLILESASTNQTSMYLCASSLDPQRQMRGNTIYFGEGSWLTVV.